The next 30 T cell receptor beta chains were all read from a single sample in a study of a mutant IDH1 vaccine in newly diagnosed glioma. Antigens for these TCRs are unknown. The time point denotes: week 35, safety follow-up. Mutant IDH1 20-mer peptide, at 300 ug, made up each vaccine dose, with topical imiquimod. The assay was immunoSEQ multiplex PCR, and TCRdb's table has in-frame clones only and misses some. Here the sample spans just over 65,000 clones, almost 85% being singletons. The sample consisted of PBMCs, taken from a glioma patient whose treatment included an IDH1 peptide vaccine. Receptor source: a man between 18 and 29 years old with glioma.

The chain recombines TRBV6-5 with TRBJ2-5, with D possibly TRBD1 on 6 matching bases. This CDR3 contains 12 residues. Germline loops: CDR1 MNHEY, CDR2 SVGAGI. V was shortened by 8 bases and J by 9 bases, with 16 bases between the two germline ends. Here the CDR3 DNA reads TGTGCCAGCCGGCAGGGGCCAAGGTCCCAGTACTTC. Translating it yields CASRQGPRSQYF.

This chain connects TRBV7-3 to TRBJ2-7; D is uncertain. The CDR3 covers 13 residues. V gave up 5 bases and J gave up 4 bases, with 12 bases separating them. Germline lookup yields CDR1 SGHTA and CDR2 FQGTGA. CDR3 amino acids: CASSPQPGYEQYF. Here the CDR3 DNA reads TGTGCCAGCAGCCCCCAACCCGGTTACGAGCAGTACTTC. The variable domain in full, completed from reference TRBV7-3 and TRBJ2-7, reads GAGVSQTPSNKVTEKGKYVELRCDPISGHTALYWYRQSLGQGPEFLIYFQGTGAADDSGLPNDRFFAVRPEGSVSTLKIQRTERGDSAVYLCASSPQPGYEQYFGPGTRLTVT.

V is TRBV19 and J is TRBJ1-5, with D uncertain. Trimming cost V 4 bases and J 1 base, with 11 bases left between them. The V gene's germline CDR1 is LNHDA and CDR2 SQIVND (reference sequence). The CDR3 has 15 amino acids. CDR3 residues: CASSSPMPSNQPQHF. The CDR3 nucleotides read TGTGCCAGTAGTAGCCCGATGCCAAGCAATCAGCCCCAGCATTTT.

The CDR3 loop is CASSPGEIAFPTGELFF. CDR3 DNA: TGCGCCAGCAGCCCCGGAGAGATAGCGTTCCCCACCGGGGAGCTGTTTTTT. This chain joins TRBV4-1 and TRBJ2-2, with D tentatively TRBD2 (5 bases). Trimming shortened V by 4 bases and J by 4 bases, and 19 bases separated the two germline ends. The CDR3 has 17 amino acids. Germline V gene data show CDR1 as MGHRA and CDR2 as YSYEKL.

This sequence joins TRBV4-3 and TRBJ2-6; D may be TRBD1 or TRBD2 (5 bases each). CDR1 and CDR2 (germline): LGHNA, YSLEER. The CDR3 runs 17 residues. V dropped 1 base and J dropped 4 bases, with 14 bases sitting between them. The CDR3 DNA is TGCGCCAGCAGCCAAGGGCCAACCGGGACCGGGGCCAACGTCCTGACTTTC. Translation gives CASSQGPTGTGANVLTF.

The chain couples TRBV19 to TRBJ2-2, with a weak D call TRBD1 (6 bases). The germline V gene encodes CDR1 LNHDA and CDR2 SQIVND (reference sequence). Trimming removed 4 bases at V and 3 bases at J, with 12 bases between. This CDR3 is built from 15 residues. The CDR3 DNA is TGTGCCAGTAGTAGATGGGACATCTACACCGGGGAGCTGTTTTTT. Translation gives CASSRWDIYTGELFF.

This clone was counted only a few times. The chain joins TRBV4-3 to TRBJ2-3; possibly TRBD2 for D (5 bases). The CDR3 extends over 15 amino acids. Trimming removed 3 bases at V and 0 bases at J, with 10 bases between. The germline CDR1 and CDR2 sequences are LGHNA and YSLEER. The chain's CDR3 is CASSQYERSTDTQYF. CDR3 nucleotides: TGCGCCAGCAGCCAGTACGAGCGGAGCACAGATACGCAGTATTTT.

The genes are TRBV15 and TRBJ1-1; a possible D gene is TRBD1 (6 bases). Trimming removed 5 bases at V and 8 bases at J, with 15 bases between. Germline CDR1 reads LNHNV; CDR2 reads YYDKDF (reference sequence). This CDR3 is 13 amino acids long. The CDR3 region has the DNA TGTGCCACCAGCCCGCGGGGGGCGGCCGAAGCTTTCTTT. Its protein is CATSPRGAAEAFF. Filled out from reference TRBV15 and TRBJ1-1, the complete variable domain reads DAMVIQNPRYQVTQFGKPVTLSCSQTLNHNVMYWYQQKSSQAPKLLFHYYDKDFNNEADTPDNFQSRRPNTSFCFLDIRSPGLGDTAMYLCATSPRGAAEAFFGQGTRLTVV.

The chain employs TRBV9 and TRBJ1-1, with D uncertain. The V gene's germline CDR1 is SGDLS and CDR2 YYNGEE. The CDR3 spans 14 residues. With 3 bases removed from V and 0 bases from J, the gap between germline ends came to 9 bases. CDR3 region: CASSGQALNTEAFF. The CDR3, as DNA: TGTGCCAGCAGCGGGCAAGCTCTGAACACTGAAGCTTTCTTT.

The V and J genes are TRBV5-6 and TRBJ2-1; D unresolved. The CDR3 is 16 amino acids. Trimming removed 2 bases at V and 7 bases at J, with 19 bases between. Germline values: CDR1 SGHDT, CDR2 YYEEEE. The CDR3 DNA is TGTGCCAGCAGCTTCAGTAGGGCGAACCTCCCGAATGAGCAGTTCTTC. Residues: CASSFSRANLPNEQFF.

V usage is TRBV9 and J usage is TRBJ1-4; 10 nucleotides line up with TRBD1. The CDR3 extends over 15 amino acids. V shed 4 bases and J 6 bases; nucleotides not matched to a gene: 6. Germline lookup yields CDR1 SGDLS and CDR2 YYNGEE. The CDR3 bases are TGTGCCAGCAGCTCCCGGGACAGGGGCGATGAAAAACTGTTTTTT. Protein product: CASSSRDRGDEKLFF.

The chain combines TRBV9 with TRBJ1-5, with D perhaps TRBD1 (6 bases). This CDR3 is built from 17 residues. The germline CDR1 and CDR2 sequences are SGDLS and YYNGEE. The V end lost 4 bases, the J end lost 1 base, and 18 bases lay between the germline ends. CDR3 region: CASSLTGDTWSNQPQHF. The CDR3 region has the DNA TGTGCCAGCAGCTTGACCGGGGACACCTGGAGCAATCAGCCCCAGCATTTT.

The chain combines TRBV6-5 with TRBJ1-2; TRBD1 matches at 8 bases. After removal of 0 bases from V and 7 bases from J, the junction contained 10 bases not matched to a gene. The CDR3 is made up of 16 amino acids. Germline V gene data show CDR1 as MNHEY and CDR2 as SVGAGI. DNA for the CDR3: TGTGCCAGCAGTTACTCAAGTCCGCAGACAGGGGCTGGCTACACCTTC. This gives the protein CASSYSSPQTGAGYTF.

The V call is TRBV29-1, the J call TRBJ1-1, with a tentative D call TRBD1 (6 bases). CDR1 SQVTM and CDR2 ANQGSEA come from the germline V gene. V dropped 6 bases and J dropped 4 bases, with 12 bases sitting between them. This CDR3 comprises 12 residues. The CDR3 spells CSVPGGGTEAFF. The CDR3 coding sequence is TGCAGCGTCCCTGGGGGCGGCACTGAAGCTTTCTTT.

This clone has a single count. J is TRBJ1-2 and V is TRBV29-1, with a tentative D call TRBD1 (5 bases). Germline CDR1 and CDR2: SQVTM and ANQGSEA. V was clipped by 4 bases and J by 6 bases, with 12 bases between them. The CDR3 extends over 12 amino acids. The CDR3 bases are TGCAGCGTTGCCCGGGGGGACGATGGCTACACCTTC. Protein product: CSVARGDDGYTF. The complete variable domain, with remaining parts taken from reference TRBV29-1 and TRBJ1-2, reads SAVISQKPSRDICQRGTSLTIQCQVDSQVTMMFWYRQQPGQSLTLIATANQGSEATYESGFVIDKFPISRPNLTFSTLTVSNMSPEDSSIYLCSVARGDDGYTFGSGTRLTVV.

The chain combines TRBV28 with TRBJ1-5; D remains ambiguous. This CDR3 comprises 16 residues. Germline V gene data show CDR1 as MDHEN and CDR2 as SYDVKM. V was clipped by 4 bases and J by 6 bases, with 19 bases between them. CDR3 sequence reads: CASSSEGPLTVQPQHF. For the CDR3, the DNA is TGTGCCAGCAGTTCAGAAGGACCTCTAACAGTTCAGCCCCAGCATTTT.

The V gene is TRBV18, the J gene TRBJ1-2; 7 nucleotides match TRBD1. The germline V gene has CDR1 KGHSH and CDR2 LQKENI. V was clipped by 1 base and J by 7 bases; unmatched bases: 3. The length of the CDR3 is 13 residues. CDR3 region: CASSPQGAVGYTF. CDR3 in DNA: TGTGCCAGCTCACCACAGGGGGCTGTTGGCTACACCTTC.

The chain combines TRBV18 with TRBJ1-2, with 10 bases identical to TRBD1. Germline V gene lookup returns CDR1 KGHSH and CDR2 LQKENI. V shed 3 bases, J shed 7 bases, and the junction held 5 bases outside the gene matches. The CDR3 covers 14 residues. The CDR3, as DNA: TGTGCCAGCTCACCGTCCCGGGACAGGGGTGGCTACACCTTC. Protein: CASSPSRDRGGYTF.

The chain joins TRBV18 to TRBJ2-5, with 8 bases fitting TRBD1. V shed 3 bases and J 2 bases; nucleotides not matched to a gene: 14. The length of the CDR3 is 18 residues. Germline assignment: CDR1 KGHSH and CDR2 LQKENI. CDR3 in DNA: TGTGCCAGCTCACCTTATCAGGGGGCCTGGCTACCACAAGAGACCCAGTACTTC. Translating it yields CASSPYQGAWLPQETQYF.

This clone is categorized as medium-sized. V usage is TRBV4-1 and J usage is TRBJ1-2; tentative D call: TRBD1 (6 bases). The ends were cut back, 0 bases at V and 7 bases at J, with 12 bases in the middle. The CDR3 extends over 14 amino acids. Germline loops: CDR1 MGHRA, CDR2 YSYEKL. The CDR3 DNA follows: TGCGCCAGCAGCCAAGATCAGGGGTTCGGTGGCTACACCTTC. Translated, it gives CASSQDQGFGGYTF.

The V gene is TRBV19, the J gene TRBJ1-1; D perhaps matches TRBD1 (6 bases). The CDR3 loop spans 12 amino acids. Germline V gene lookup returns CDR1 LNHDA and CDR2 SQIVND (reference sequence). The ends were cut back, 4 bases at V and 6 bases at J, with 9 bases in the middle. CDR3 coding DNA: TGTGCCAGTAGTAGCAGGGGACCTGAAGCTTTCTTT. Amino acid sequence: CASSSRGPEAFF.

V gene TRBV5-6 combines with J gene TRBJ2-3, with 8 bases lining up with TRBD2. The CDR3 loop spans 18 amino acids. V lost 1 base and J lost 0; bases outside the gene matches: 10. Germline assignment: CDR1 SGHDT and CDR2 YYEEEE. The CDR3 sequence is CASSLRTSGITSTDTQYF. CDR3 sequence (DNA): TGTGCCAGCAGCTTGCGAACTAGCGGAATAACTAGCACAGATACGCAGTATTTT.

The chain links TRBV4-1 to TRBJ2-7; TRBD1 matches 10 bases. Germline assignment: CDR1 MGHRA and CDR2 YSYEKL. This CDR3 has 14 residues. V gave up 2 bases and J gave up 4 bases; unmatched junction bases: 2. CDR3 nucleotides: TGCGCCAGCAGCCAACCGGACAGGGGGTACGAGCAGTACTTC. Translated, it gives CASSQPDRGYEQYF.

This clone occurred once. J is TRBJ1-1 and V is TRBV5-4; D gene ambiguous. CDR3 length: 11 amino acids. V was pared by 5 bases and J by 1 base, with 3 bases between. Germline CDR1 and CDR2: SGHNT and YYREEE (reference sequence). CDR3 bases: TGTGCCAGCAGGAAGAACACTGAAGCTTTCTTT. The encoded protein is CASRKNTEAFF.

The rearrangement uses TRBV7-6 and TRBJ2-1, with 9 positions matching TRBD2. J was trimmed by 0 bases and V by 1 base; bases with no gene match: 7. The CDR3 totals 18 residues. Germline values: CDR1 SGHVS, CDR2 FNYEAQ. Here the CDR3 DNA reads TGTGCCAGCAGCTTAGGGCGGGGGGGCCGTAGCTCCTACAATGAGCAGTTCTTC. This gives the protein CASSLGRGGRSSYNEQFF.

The chain has TRBV2 and TRBJ2-7, with TRBD1 matching over 10 bases. Per germline, CDR1 SNHLY and CDR2 FYNNEI. Trimming took 0 bases from V and 3 from J; bases not matched to a gene: 2. The CDR3 extends over 15 amino acids. CDR3 nucleotides: TGTGCCAGCAGTGAAGCGTGGGACAGGGGCTACGAGCAGTACTTC. This encodes CASSEAWDRGYEQYF.

The genes are TRBV4-3 and TRBJ2-7; 7 positions agree with TRBD2. Per germline, CDR1 LGHNA and CDR2 YSLEER. The J segment lost 2 bases and the V segment lost 2 bases, leaving 3 bases of the junction unmatched. The CDR3 loop spans 14 amino acids. The CDR3 nucleotides are TGCGCCAGCAGCCAATATGGGAGGGCCTACGAGCAGTACTTC. Translated, it gives CASSQYGRAYEQYF.

This rearrangement joins TRBV11-2 to TRBJ1-2; 8 positions match TRBD1. The CDR3 extends over 15 amino acids. CDR1 is SGHAT and CDR2 is FQNNGV in the germline V gene. V shed 3 bases, J shed 2 bases, and the junction held 5 bases outside the gene matches. CDR3 loop: CASSFIRTGNYGYTF. Here the CDR3 DNA reads TGTGCCAGCAGCTTCATTCGGACAGGGAACTATGGCTACACCTTC.

This clone was detected once. This chain connects TRBV9 to TRBJ2-1; 10 bases map to TRBD1. The CDR3 runs 17 residues. CDR1 and CDR2 from the germline V gene are SGDLS and YYNGEE. Losses at the gene ends were 4 bases for V and 0 bases for J; bases not matched to a gene: 7. This chain's CDR3 is CASSPRDRGVSYNEQFF. The DNA for the CDR3 is TGTGCCAGCAGCCCCCGGGACAGGGGTGTCTCCTACAATGAGCAGTTCTTC.

The chain links TRBV30 to TRBJ2-7, with D perhaps matching TRBD1 (6 bases). This CDR3 is 14 amino acids long. V gave up 0 bases and J gave up 0 bases, with 9 bases separating them. CDR1 is GTSNPN and CDR2 is SVGIG in the germline V gene (reference sequence). DNA of the CDR3: TGTGCCTGGAGTGTATCGGACAGCTCCTACGAGCAGTACTTC. Translating it yields CAWSVSDSSYEQYF. The whole variable domain, filled in from reference TRBV30 and TRBJ2-7, reads SQTIHQWPATLVQPVGSPLSLECTVEGTSNPNLYWYRQAAGRGLQLLFYSVGIGQISSEVPQNLSASRPQDRQFILSSKKLLLSDSGFYLCAWSVSDSSYEQYFGPGTRLTVT.